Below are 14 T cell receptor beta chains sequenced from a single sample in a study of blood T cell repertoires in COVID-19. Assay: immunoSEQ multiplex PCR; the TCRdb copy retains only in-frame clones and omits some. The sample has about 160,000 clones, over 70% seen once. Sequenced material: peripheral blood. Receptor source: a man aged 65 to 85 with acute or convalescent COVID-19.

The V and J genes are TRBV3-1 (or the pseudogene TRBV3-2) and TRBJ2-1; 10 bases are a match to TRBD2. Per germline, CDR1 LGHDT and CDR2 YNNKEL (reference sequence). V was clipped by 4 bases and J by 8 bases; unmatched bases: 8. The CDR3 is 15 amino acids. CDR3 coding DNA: TGTGCCAGCAGCCCACAGGCTAGCGGGGGCGATGAGCAGTTCTTC. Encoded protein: CASSPQASGGDEQFF.

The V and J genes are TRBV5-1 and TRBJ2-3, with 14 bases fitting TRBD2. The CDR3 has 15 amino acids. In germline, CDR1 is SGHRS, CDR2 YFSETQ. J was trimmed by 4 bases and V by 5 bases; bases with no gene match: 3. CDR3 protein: CASRWTSGRSDTQYF. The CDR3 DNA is TGCGCCAGCAGGTGGACTAGCGGGAGGTCAGATACGCAGTATTTT.

The CDR3 nucleotides are TGCGCCAGCAGCTTCGGCGGCCACCCCACAGATACGCAGTATTTT. Residues: CASSFGGHPTDTQYF. The V call is TRBV5-1, the J call TRBJ2-3; D unresolved. Germline V gene data show CDR1 as SGHRS and CDR2 as YFSETQ. The CDR3 consists of 15 residues. Trimming stripped 2 bases from V and 2 bases from J, with 12 bases between.

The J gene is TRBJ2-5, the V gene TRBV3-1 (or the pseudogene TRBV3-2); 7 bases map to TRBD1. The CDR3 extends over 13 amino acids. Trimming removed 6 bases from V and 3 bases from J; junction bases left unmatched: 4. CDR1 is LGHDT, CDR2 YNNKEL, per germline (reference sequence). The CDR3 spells CASRPGTEETQYF. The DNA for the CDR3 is TGTGCCAGCAGGCCAGGGACAGAAGAGACCCAGTACTTC.

The CDR3 DNA is TGTGCCACCAGTGAAAGACCCGGGACAGGGGGAGAAAAACTGTTTTTT. It specifies CATSERPGTGGEKLFF. This rearrangement joins TRBV24-1 to TRBJ1-4; 11 bases match TRBD1. Trimming cost V 4 bases and J 8 bases; bases outside gene matches: 8. Per germline, CDR1 KGHDR and CDR2 SFDVKD. The CDR3 sequence is 16 residues long.

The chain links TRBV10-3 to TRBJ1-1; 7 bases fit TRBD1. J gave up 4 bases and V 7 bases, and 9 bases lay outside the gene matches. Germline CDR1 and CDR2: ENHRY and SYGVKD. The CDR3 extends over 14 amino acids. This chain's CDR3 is CAITEGALGTEAFF. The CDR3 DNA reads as TGTGCCATCACCGAGGGGGCGCTGGGCACTGAAGCTTTCTTT.

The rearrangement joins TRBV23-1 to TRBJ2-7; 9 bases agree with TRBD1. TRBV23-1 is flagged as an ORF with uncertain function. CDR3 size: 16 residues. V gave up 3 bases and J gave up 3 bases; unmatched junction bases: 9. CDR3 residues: CASSHLDRGNNYEQYF. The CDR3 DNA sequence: TGCGCCAGCAGTCACTTGGACAGGGGAAATAACTACGAGCAGTACTTC.

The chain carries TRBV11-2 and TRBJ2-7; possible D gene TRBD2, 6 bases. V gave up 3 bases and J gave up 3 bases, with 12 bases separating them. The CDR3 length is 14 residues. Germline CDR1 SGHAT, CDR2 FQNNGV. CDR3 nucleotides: TGTGCCAGCAGCTTGGCGGGGAACAACTACGAGCAGTACTTC. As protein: CASSLAGNNYEQYF.

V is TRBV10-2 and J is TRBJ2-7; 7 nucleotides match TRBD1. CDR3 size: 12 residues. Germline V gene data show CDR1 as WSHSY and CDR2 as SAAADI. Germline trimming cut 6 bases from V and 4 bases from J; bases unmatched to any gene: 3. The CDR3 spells CASRTTGYEQYF. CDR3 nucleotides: TGCGCCAGCAGGACGACAGGGTACGAGCAGTACTTC.

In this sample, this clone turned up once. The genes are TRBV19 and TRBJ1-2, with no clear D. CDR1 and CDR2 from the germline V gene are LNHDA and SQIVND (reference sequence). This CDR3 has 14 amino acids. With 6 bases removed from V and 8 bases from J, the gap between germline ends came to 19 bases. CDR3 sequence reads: CASRPQQTFRGYTF. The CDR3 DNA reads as TGTGCCAGTAGGCCTCAGCAGACGTTCAGGGGCTACACCTTC.

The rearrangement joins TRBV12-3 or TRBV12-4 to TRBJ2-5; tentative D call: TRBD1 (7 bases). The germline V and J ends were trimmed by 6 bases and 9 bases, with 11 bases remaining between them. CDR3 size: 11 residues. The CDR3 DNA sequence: TGTGCCAGCAGCCGGAGGGGGCCCCAGTACTTC. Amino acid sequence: CASSRRGPQYF.

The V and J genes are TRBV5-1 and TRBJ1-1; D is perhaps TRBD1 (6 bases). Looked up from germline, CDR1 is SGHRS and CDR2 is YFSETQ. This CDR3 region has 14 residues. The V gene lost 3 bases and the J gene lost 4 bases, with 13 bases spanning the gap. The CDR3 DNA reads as TGCGCCAGCAGCTCAGCAGGGGTCGGCACTGAAGCTTTCTTT. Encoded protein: CASSSAGVGTEAFF. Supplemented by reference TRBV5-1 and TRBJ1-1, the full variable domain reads KAGVTQTPRYLIKTRGQQVTLSCSPISGHRSVSWYQQTPGQGLQFLFEYFSETQRNKGNFPGRFSGRQFSNSRSEMNVSTLELGDSALYLCASSSAGVGTEAFFGQGTRLTVV.

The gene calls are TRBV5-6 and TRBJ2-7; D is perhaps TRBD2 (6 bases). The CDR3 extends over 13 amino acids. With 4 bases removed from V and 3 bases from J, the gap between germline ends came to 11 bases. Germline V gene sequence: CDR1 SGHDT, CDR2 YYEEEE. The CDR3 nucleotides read TGTGCCAGCAGCCTTTCGGGGGTCTACGAGCAGTACTTC. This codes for CASSLSGVYEQYF.

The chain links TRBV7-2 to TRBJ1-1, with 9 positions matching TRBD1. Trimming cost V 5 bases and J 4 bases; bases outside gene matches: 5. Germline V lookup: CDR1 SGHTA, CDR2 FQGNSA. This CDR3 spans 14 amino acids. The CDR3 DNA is TGTGCCAGCAGCGCGGACAGGGGCCTCACTGAAGCTTTCTTT. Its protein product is CASSADRGLTEAFF.